This is a list of T cell receptor beta chains from one sample in a study of Ad26.COV2.S vaccination and SARS-CoV-2 variants. TCRdb's copy holds only in-frame clones and misses some; the assay was immunoSEQ multiplex PCR. The sample has about 220,000 clones, roughly 90% seen once. This material consisted of peripheral blood, taken in a trial of Ad26.COV2.S vaccine versus placebo. These receptors were collected from a person aged 18-60 years who received the Ad26.COV2.S COVID-19 vaccine or a placebo. Both conserved end residues are part of each CDR3. A D gene is named only where the DNA matches it firmly. For some rows the clone size is stated as once, few or many, or as a class when expanded; others skip it.

v_gene: TRBV5-1
j_gene: TRBJ2-2
abundance: -
d_gene: -
CDR3nt: TGCGCCAGCAGCTTGGTGGGGGGCCGTGGCGGGGAGCTGTTTTTT
CDR3aa: CASSLVGGRGGELFF

v_gene: TRBV18
j_gene: TRBJ1-2
abundance: -
d_gene: -
CDR3nt: TGTGCCAGCTCACCCGGCAGACCGTACCTCTATGGCTACACCTTC
CDR3aa: CASSPGRPYLYGYTF

v_gene: TRBV5-6
j_gene: TRBJ2-7
abundance: -
d_gene: TRBD1
CDR3nt: TGTGCCAGCAGCGAGGGACAGATCTCCTACGAGCAGTACTTC
CDR3aa: CASSEGQISYEQYF

v_gene: TRBV7-2
j_gene: TRBJ2-7
abundance: few
d_gene: -
CDR3nt: TGTGCCAGCAGCTTAGCGGGAGGCAGGACCGCCTACGAGCAGTACTTC
CDR3aa: CASSLAGGRTAYEQYF

v_gene: TRBV6-1
j_gene: TRBJ1-5
abundance: -
d_gene: -
CDR3nt: TGTGCCAGCAGTGAGGGCCGCCATAGCAATCAGCCCCAGCATTTT
CDR3aa: CASSEGRHSNQPQHF

v_gene: TRBV9
j_gene: TRBJ2-2
abundance: -
d_gene: -
CDR3nt: TGTGCCAGCAGCGTAAGAGGGGCGAACACCGGGGAGCTGTTTTTT
CDR3aa: CASSVRGANTGELFF

v_gene: TRBV29-1
j_gene: TRBJ1-4
abundance: few
d_gene: -
CDR3nt: TGCAGCGTTAAAGGCCGTCTTAATGAAAAACTGTTTTTT
CDR3aa: CSVKGRLNEKLFF

v_gene: TRBV5-6
j_gene: TRBJ1-2
abundance: -
d_gene: TRBD1
CDR3nt: TGTGCCAGCAGCCGTGGGACAGGGGGGGGCTACACCTTC
CDR3aa: CASSRGTGGGYTF

v_gene: TRBV10-2
j_gene: TRBJ2-7
abundance: -
d_gene: -
CDR3nt: TGCGCCAGCAGTGAGTCGTCCACCGGGGGCGAGCAGTACTTC
CDR3aa: CASSESSTGGEQYF

v_gene: TRBV9
j_gene: TRBJ2-1
abundance: -
d_gene: -
CDR3nt: TGTGCCAGCAGCCTCAACGGGCTATCGGCGTACAATGAGCAGTTCTTC
CDR3aa: CASSLNGLSAYNEQFF

v_gene: TRBV18
j_gene: TRBJ2-7
abundance: -
d_gene: -
CDR3nt: TGTGCCAGCTCACCTTCCAGGGCAAACGAGCAGTACTTC
CDR3aa: CASSPSRANEQYF

v_gene: TRBV11-1
j_gene: TRBJ2-3
abundance: once
d_gene: -
CDR3nt: TGTGCCAGCAGCTTAGGGAGAAGCACAGATACGCAGTATTTT
CDR3aa: CASSLGRSTDTQYF

v_gene: TRBV7-2
j_gene: TRBJ2-7
abundance: -
d_gene: TRBD2
CDR3nt: TGTGCCAGCAGCCTCCCTCGACTAGCGGGGGGCGAGCAGTACTTC
CDR3aa: CASSLPRLAGGEQYF

v_gene: TRBV10-1
j_gene: TRBJ2-5
abundance: -
d_gene: -
CDR3nt: TGCGCCAGCAGTCGGGGGGAGACCCAGTACTTC
CDR3aa: CASSRGETQYF

v_gene: TRBV30
j_gene: TRBJ1-3
abundance: -
d_gene: -
CDR3nt: TGTGCCTGGAGTGGCGGAAACCGACTCTCCCGAAACACCATATATTTT
CDR3aa: CAWSGGNRLSRNTIYF